The 9 T cell receptor beta chains given below trace back to one sample, sequenced in a study of regulatory T cells in long-lasting Graves disease. Time point noted: newly diagnosed GD, antithyroid drugs for less than 3 months. Researchers made the TCR library from RNA that was extracted from PBMCs. Arm-PCR with iRepertoire HTBI primers amplified the CDR3 regions for these TCR beta libraries. TCRdb fed the multiplex PCR reads into MiXCR, producing one record per CDR3 protein. The sample gives roughly 430,000 distinct CDR3 sequences, around 17% of which show up once; approximately 12% is in the top ten. Another study also made use of these data, one on T cells in Graves' hyperthyroidism and ophthalmopathy.

The sample consisted of peripheral blood mononuclear cells (PBMCs), taken at new diagnosis, from a patient treated with antithyroid drugs. These receptors came from a woman aged 25 to 39 with Graves disease.

In this sample, this clonotype turned up a few times. The chain has TRBV6-1 and TRBJ2-7; no reliable D call. This CDR3 has 13 residues. V gave up 3 bases and J gave up 4 bases, with 10 bases separating them. In germline, CDR1 is MNHNS, CDR2 SASEGT. CDR3 sequence reads: CASSDIRAYEQYF. CDR3 DNA sequence: TGTGCCAGCAGTGATATCAGAGCTTACGAGCAGTACTTC.

This clonotype was seen ten or more times. The V call is TRBV30, the J call TRBJ1-1; 7 positions match TRBD1. CDR1 is GTSNPN, CDR2 SVGIG, per germline (reference sequence). The V gene end was trimmed by 3 bases and the J gene end by 1 base; junction bases not matched to a gene: 8. This CDR3 spans 15 amino acids. The CDR3 is CAWSRRQGTNTEAFF. CDR3 coding DNA: TGTGCCTGGAGCCGCCGACAGGGTACGAACACTGAAGCTTTCTTT.

This clonotype has at least ten counts. The chain combines TRBV5-1 with TRBJ1-1, with TRBD1 matching over 7 bases. The length of the CDR3 is 15 residues. V lost 1 base and J lost 4; bases outside the gene matches: 7. Germline V CDR1 and CDR2: SGHRS, YFSETQ. CDR3 DNA: TGCGCCAGCAGCTTGAGAGGGGGCCAGGGCACTGAAGCTTTCTTT. The encoded protein is CASSLRGGQGTEAFF.

This clonotype was seen only a few times. The genes are TRBV6-1 and TRBJ1-1; a possible D gene is TRBD1 (5 bases). Trimming cost V 3 bases and J 5 bases, with 10 bases left between them. This CDR3 region has 13 residues. Germline V gene lookup returns CDR1 MNHNS and CDR2 SASEGT. CDR3 region: CASSDPGMTEAFF. The DNA for the CDR3 is TGTGCCAGCAGTGATCCAGGGATGACTGAAGCTTTCTTT.

In its sample, this clonotype was seen a few times. The chain links TRBV20-1 to TRBJ2-1; no clear D. Trimming removed 0 bases at V and 16 bases at J, with 7 bases between. Germline V gene data show CDR1 as DFQATT and CDR2 as SNEGSKA (reference sequence). The CDR3 consists of 9 residues. The CDR3 region is CSARDNDFF. For the CDR3, the DNA is TGCAGTGCTAGAGATAATGATTTCTTC.

In its sample, this clonotype was seen many times. The gene calls are TRBV27 and TRBJ1-1, with D tentatively TRBD1 (5 bases). V was cut by 6 bases and J by 0 bases, with 8 bases left in between. Germline V gene sequence: CDR1 MNHEY, CDR2 SMNVEV (reference sequence). This CDR3 contains 13 residues. CDR3 sequence (DNA): TGTGCCAGCAGCTCGACAGTGAACACTGAAGCTTTCTTT. It translates to CASSSTVNTEAFF.

This clonotype was detected ten times or more. The chain is built from TRBV2 and TRBJ2-7; 8 nucleotides align to TRBD2. V was pared by 0 bases and J by 4 bases, with 23 bases of the junction left unmatched. The CDR3 sequence is 21 residues long. Germline V gene data show CDR1 as SNHLY and CDR2 as FYNNEI. Here the CDR3 DNA reads TGTGCCAGCAGTGAAGCTCGATTAGCCGGGACTAGTATTTGGCTTATATACGAGCAGTACTTC. Its translation: CASSEARLAGTSIWLIYEQYF. The complete variable domain, with remaining parts taken from reference TRBV2 and TRBJ2-7, reads EPEVTQTPSHQVTQMGQEVILRCVPISNHLYFYWYRQILGQKVEFLVSFYNNEISEKSEIFDDQFSVERPDGSNFTLKIRSTKLEDSAMYFCASSEARLAGTSIWLIYEQYFGPGTRLTVT.

This clonotype was recorded a few times. V gene TRBV7-3 combines with J gene TRBJ2-1; tentatively, D is TRBD1 (7 bases). V shed 2 bases and J shed 9 bases, with 20 bases lying between them. The germline V gene encodes CDR1 SGHTA and CDR2 FQGTGA. The CDR3 has 16 amino acids. CDR3 DNA sequence: TGTGCCAGCAGCTTATCCCCAGTCGGAGGGGGCAGTGAGCAGTTCTTC. It codes for CASSLSPVGGGSEQFF.

This clonotype was counted only a few times. V is TRBV6-2 or TRBV6-3 and J is TRBJ1-4, with D possibly TRBD1 on 6 matching bases. This CDR3 comprises 15 residues. Germline loops: CDR1 MNHEY, CDR2 SVGEGT. Trimming left V 0 bases short and J 7 bases short, with 12 bases between. CDR3 DNA: TGTGCCAGCAGTTACTCAACAGGGATAAGTGAAAAACTGTTTTTT. It encodes CASSYSTGISEKLFF.